Listed here are 29 T cell receptor beta chains from one sample, sequenced in a study of a mutant IDH1 vaccine in newly diagnosed glioma. Here immunoSEQ multiplex PCR was the method, and the copy in TCRdb shows in-frame clones only, minus some. The sample records about 85,000 clones, just under 90% being singletons. For these TCRs, the target antigens are not known. Time point described: week 47, end of study. What each vaccine dose contained was 300 ug of mutant IDH1 20-mer peptide, accompanied by topical imiquimod. Material: PBMCs, obtained from a glioma patient whose treatment included an IDH1 peptide vaccine. Receptors originate from a woman in her forties or fifties with glioma.

This sequence joins TRBV5-1 and TRBJ2-3; either TRBD1 or TRBD2 may fit D (5 bases each). V gave up 0 bases and J gave up 6 bases, with 17 bases separating them. This CDR3 comprises 16 residues. Germline lookup yields CDR1 SGHRS and CDR2 YFSETQ. The CDR3 bases are TGCGCCAGCAGCTTGGTTGTAGGGGACCTGAGGGATACGCAGTATTTT. Amino acid sequence: CASSLVVGDLRDTQYF. The variable domain in full, with the rest retrieved from reference TRBV5-1 and TRBJ2-3, is KAGVTQTPRYLIKTRGQQVTLSCSPISGHRSVSWYQQTPGQGLQFLFEYFSETQRNKGNFPGRFSGRQFSNSRSEMNVSTLELGDSALYLCASSLVVGDLRDTQYFGPGTRLTVL.

The chain joins TRBV7-8 to TRBJ2-5, with 13 bases lining up with TRBD2. V gave up 6 bases and J gave up 3 bases; unmatched junction bases: 7. Germline-derived CDR1 and CDR2 are SGHVS and FQNEAQ. This CDR3 is 16 amino acids long. The CDR3 spells CASRKLAGGLKETQYF. CDR3 nucleotide sequence: TGTGCCAGCAGGAAACTAGCGGGAGGGCTAAAAGAGACCCAGTACTTC.

The chain couples TRBV19 to TRBJ2-7, with TRBD2 matching over 8 bases. Trimming took 1 base from V and 7 from J; bases not matched to a gene: 9. Germline V gene data show CDR1 as LNHDA and CDR2 as SQIVND (reference sequence). This CDR3 is 15 amino acids long. DNA of the CDR3: TGTGCCAGTAGTATAGCGGCGGGAGGTGAATGGGAGCAGTACTTC. Its translation is CASSIAAGGEWEQYF.

The chain links TRBV6-1 to TRBJ2-1, with 13 bases fitting TRBD2. CDR1 is MNHNS, CDR2 SASEGT, per germline. With V trimmed by 4 bases and J by 6 bases, 3 bases remained unmatched. The CDR3 is made up of 15 amino acids. This CDR3 is CASSVGLAGVNEQFF. The CDR3 nucleotides are TGTGCCAGCAGTGTTGGACTAGCGGGAGTCAATGAGCAGTTCTTC.

The V call is TRBV7-9, the J call TRBJ2-5; TRBD2 matches 8 bases. Germline V gene sequence: CDR1 SEHNR, CDR2 FQNEAQ (reference sequence). The CDR3 is made up of 14 amino acids. Trimming at V came to 0 bases and at J to 5 bases, leaving 2 bases not matched to a gene. The CDR3 nucleotides read TGTGCCAGCAGCTTAGCTAGCGGGGTTGAGACCCAGTACTTC. This translates into CASSLASGVETQYF.

The chain links TRBV29-1 to TRBJ2-1, with 12 bases matching TRBD1. The CDR3 covers 14 residues. The ends lost 7 bases at V and 8 bases at J; junction bases unmatched: 9. The V gene's germline CDR1 is SQVTM and CDR2 ANQGSEA. The CDR3 bases are TGCAGCGGGTCGGGACAGGGGGCCTGGGATGAGCAGTTCTTC. Its protein is CSGSGQGAWDEQFF.

J is TRBJ2-1 and V is TRBV27, with TRBD1 as a possible D gene (5 bases). Per the germline V gene, CDR1 is MNHEY and CDR2 is SMNVEV (reference sequence). The V end was cut by 3 bases, the J end by 6 bases, with 6 bases between. The CDR3 loop spans 12 amino acids. The CDR3 DNA is TGTGCCAGCAGTTTGCAGGGCAATGAGCAGTTCTTC. This translates into CASSLQGNEQFF.

Comments on this clone: A junction end diverges from the germline sequence, so it may reflect a read error. The V call is TRBV28, the J call TRBJ2-2; weak D call: TRBD2 (6 bases). This CDR3 has 12 residues. CDR1 is MDHEN and CDR2 is SYDVKM in the germline V gene. Here the CDR3 DNA reads TGTGCCAGCAGTTTTTCGTCACGGGAGCCGTTTTTT. It specifies CASSFSSREPFF.

The chain has TRBV19 and TRBJ2-5; D is unclear. Trimming removed 3 bases at V and 1 base at J, with 12 bases between. The CDR3 sequence is 15 residues long. Germline CDR1 is LNHDA and CDR2 is SQIVND (reference sequence). The CDR3 sequence: CASSIIGPIQETQYF. The CDR3 DNA reads as TGTGCCAGTAGTATTATCGGTCCAATCCAAGAGACCCAGTACTTC.

This clone was seen a single time. This chain connects TRBV11-2 to TRBJ2-5; 10 positions match TRBD2. Germline V gene lookup returns CDR1 SGHAT and CDR2 FQNNGV. V shed 4 bases, J shed 2 bases, and the junction held 4 bases outside the gene matches. The CDR3 length is 15 residues. CDR3 sequence: CASSSGTSVQETQYF. CDR3 bases: TGTGCCAGCAGCTCCGGGACTAGCGTACAAGAGACCCAGTACTTC.

The V call is TRBV5-5, the J call TRBJ2-7; TRBD2 might be the D (5 bases). V gave up 5 bases and J gave up 2 bases, with 8 bases separating them. Germline V gene lookup returns CDR1 SGHKS and CDR2 YYEKEE (reference sequence). The CDR3 consists of 12 residues. The CDR3 region has the DNA TGTGCCAGCAGTCCCGGGACCTACGAGCAGTACTTC. This codes for CASSPGTYEQYF.

A few counts support this clone. The chain combines TRBV11-2 with TRBJ1-1; D is unresolved. Deletions cut 0 bases from V and 1 base from J, with 12 bases between. Germline lookup yields CDR1 SGHAT and CDR2 FQNNGV. The CDR3 length is 16 residues. The DNA of the CDR3 is TGTGCCAGCAGCTTAGAGTTTGGGCGACGGAACACTGAAGCTTTCTTT. Protein sequence: CASSLEFGRRNTEAFF.

The table lists this clone with a count of one. The chain couples TRBV7-9 to TRBJ1-2; TRBD1 aligns across 7 bases. This CDR3 comprises 13 residues. Per germline, CDR1 SEHNR and CDR2 FQNEAQ (reference sequence). The V gene end was trimmed by 1 base and the J gene end by 5 bases; junction bases not matched to a gene: 1. The CDR3 protein is CASSLETGYGYTF. CDR3 DNA: TGTGCCAGCAGCTTAGAGACAGGGTATGGCTACACCTTC.

The chain couples TRBV2 to TRBJ2-3; D gene ambiguous. This CDR3 region has 14 residues. Germline assignment: CDR1 SNHLY and CDR2 FYNNEI. The germline V and J ends were trimmed by 8 bases and 4 bases, with 16 bases remaining between them. The CDR3 region is CASPYPVASDTQYF. CDR3 DNA: TGTGCCAGCCCCTATCCCGTAGCTTCAGATACGCAGTATTTT.

This clone was found a few times. This rearrangement joins TRBV7-2 to TRBJ1-2; maybe TRBD1 (6 bases). The V gene lost 3 bases and the J gene lost 4 bases, with 12 bases spanning the gap. Germline loops: CDR1 SGHTA, CDR2 FQGNSA. The CDR3 length is 14 residues. The chain's CDR3 is CASSLQGRTYGYTF. DNA for the CDR3: TGTGCCAGCAGCTTGCAGGGGCGCACCTATGGCTACACCTTC.

For this clone: Its ends do not fully match the called genes, so a read error is possible. CDR3 DNA: TGTGCTAGCAGCCGACAGATGAACACTGAAGCTTTCTTT. Amino acid sequence: CASSRQMNTEAFF. The rearrangement links TRBV7-7 to TRBJ1-1; possibly TRBD1 for D (5 bases). This CDR3 spans 13 amino acids. Germline values: CDR1 SSHAT, CDR2 FNYEAQ (reference sequence).

The chain carries TRBV27 and TRBJ2-7, with D possibly matching TRBD2 (5 bases). Per the germline V gene, CDR1 is MNHEY and CDR2 is SMNVEV (reference sequence). Trimming removed 6 bases at V and 0 bases at J, with 9 bases between. The CDR3 is 13 residues long. The CDR3 nucleotides are TGTGCCAGCAGCACCACTAGCTCCTACGAGCAGTACTTC. Translated, it gives CASSTTSSYEQYF.

The rearrangement links TRBV5-6 to TRBJ2-7; perhaps TRBD1 as D (6 bases). The CDR3 is made up of 15 amino acids. V was shortened by 5 bases and J by 0 bases, with 15 bases between the two germline ends. Per germline, CDR1 SGHDT and CDR2 YYEEEE. CDR3 coding DNA: TGTGCCAGCAGGGAATTTGACAGGAGCTCCTACGAGCAGTACTTC. Translating gives CASREFDRSSYEQYF.

CDR3 region: CASSLIGGDQPQHF. CDR3 in DNA: TGTGCCAGCAGTCTCATAGGGGGGGACCAGCCCCAGCATTTT. The chain uses TRBV27 and TRBJ1-5, with a weak D call TRBD1 (6 bases). The CDR3 is 14 amino acids. Germline CDR1 is MNHEY and CDR2 is SMNVEV (reference sequence). Deletions cut 5 bases from V and 7 bases from J, with 15 bases between.

CDR3 coding DNA: TGTGCCAGTAGTGCCGTAGGAGCGGGAGGCGCCTACGAGCAGTACTTC. Amino acids: CASSAVGAGGAYEQYF. The chain recombines TRBV19 with TRBJ2-7; 9 nucleotides align to TRBD2. V dropped 5 bases and J dropped 2; count of bases not matched to a gene: 10. CDR1 is LNHDA and CDR2 is SQIVND in the germline V gene (reference sequence). This CDR3 is 16 amino acids long.

This clone appeared once. The chain links TRBV7-9 to TRBJ1-1; TRBD1 is a possible D gene (5 bases). V was cut by 5 bases and J by 12 bases, with 13 bases left in between. This CDR3 spans 11 amino acids. From germline, CDR1 is SEHNR and CDR2 FQNEAQ (reference sequence). The CDR3 DNA is TGTGCCAGCAGCAGGGACGTGAGAACTTTCTTT. It yields the protein CASSRDVRTFF.

This sequence joins TRBV29-1 and TRBJ2-5, with D hard to call. This CDR3 contains 11 residues. The V end was cut by 7 bases, the J end by 5 bases, with 11 bases between. Looked up from germline, CDR1 is SQVTM and CDR2 is ANQGSEA. CDR3 nucleotide sequence: TGCAGCGCGTGGGCACTGGAGACCCAGTACTTC. It yields the protein CSAWALETQYF.

The rearrangement links TRBV29-1 to TRBJ1-4, with D unresolved. Trimming pared 4 bases from V and 0 bases from J, leaving 9 bases between. The CDR3 covers 14 residues. Germline assignment: CDR1 SQVTM and CDR2 ANQGSEA. The CDR3 DNA reads TGCAGCGTTGGCCCGCTTCCAACTAATGAAAAACTGTTTTTT. Its translation: CSVGPLPTNEKLFF.

V gene TRBV28 combines with J gene TRBJ2-1; no reliable D call. The CDR3 length is 15 residues. CDR1 MDHEN and CDR2 SYDVKM come from the germline V gene. V lost 1 base, J lost 0 bases, and 7 bases lay in between. CDR3: CASSLLRSSYNEQFF. CDR3 nucleotide sequence: TGTGCCAGCAGTTTATTGCGGAGCTCCTACAATGAGCAGTTCTTC.

The gene calls are TRBV29-1 and TRBJ2-7; D gene unclear. The CDR3 loop spans 13 amino acids. Germline V gene lookup returns CDR1 SQVTM and CDR2 ANQGSEA. V was pared by 5 bases and J by 0 bases, with 11 bases between. The CDR3 bases are TGCAGCGTTCGACCGCCCTACTCCTACGAGCAGTACTTC. Translation gives CSVRPPYSYEQYF.

The chain employs TRBV28 and TRBJ2-1, with 7 nucleotides matching TRBD1. Germline CDR1 and CDR2: MDHEN and SYDVKM. The CDR3 totals 14 residues. V trimming: 4 bases; J trimming: 4 bases; junction bases outside the gene matches: 4. CDR3 residues: CASSSHRGYNEQFF. Written as DNA, the CDR3 is TGTGCCAGCAGTTCCCACAGGGGTTACAATGAGCAGTTCTTC.

V is TRBV28 and J is TRBJ2-7; 7 positions agree with TRBD1. The V gene end was trimmed by 6 bases and the J gene end by 5 bases; junction bases not matched to a gene: 1. CDR3 length equals 11 residues. Germline V gives CDR1 MDHEN, CDR2 SYDVKM. DNA for the CDR3: TGTGCCAGCAGAGACAGGGACGAGCAGTACTTC. Its protein is CASRDRDEQYF.

The rearrangement links TRBV9 to TRBJ2-7; 9 bases map to TRBD1. The trim removed 0 bases at V and 6 bases at J, leaving 10 bases unmatched. This CDR3 comprises 16 residues. Germline lookup yields CDR1 SGDLS and CDR2 YYNGEE. Written as DNA, the CDR3 is TGTGCCAGCAGCGTAGGAGGGGGACAGGGAGGTGGCGAGCAGTACTTC. The encoded protein is CASSVGGGQGGGEQYF.

This chain joins TRBV6-1 and TRBJ2-3, with no clear D. V was clipped by 4 bases and J by 2 bases, with 13 bases between them. Germline CDR1 MNHNS, CDR2 SASEGT. The length of the CDR3 is 15 residues. The CDR3 loop is CASSVRRSHTDTQYF. The CDR3 DNA reads as TGTGCCAGCAGTGTCCGGCGGTCCCACACAGATACGCAGTATTTT.